This T cell receptor (beta chain) comes out of a study of response to subunit inactivated influenza vaccine. TCRdb used MiXCR to reprocess the RT-PCR reads, holding one entry per CDR3 protein. The sample has some 800,000 distinct CDR3 sequences; about 20% are singletons. Overall study results and limits: Only a handful of new T cells, the authors suggested, are recruited with each seasonal influenza vaccination.

Trimming took 6 bases from V and 6 from J, leaving 12 bases between them. The V gene's germline CDR1 is DFQATT and CDR2 SNEGSKA (reference sequence). This CDR3 is built from 12 residues. This clonotype was detected ten times or more. What it recognizes is unknown. This receptor was obtained from a man aged 45 to 65 who received an inactivated influenza vaccine. V gene TRBV20-1 combines with J gene TRBJ2-1; TRBD2 is a possible D gene (5 bases). Here the sequenced sample was PBMCs from blood, taken 5 days after vaccination. In nucleotides, the CDR3 is TGCAGTGCAAAATCTCGGGGCAATGAGCAGTTCTTC. It codes for CSAKSRGNEQFF.